The 20 T cell receptor beta chains presented below share a single source sample, sequenced in a study of identical twins. TCRdb analysed the 5' RACE reads with MiXCR anew, one entry per CDR3 protein. The sample shows approximately 890,000 distinct CDR3 sequences, over 9% of them seen only once. These data also featured in a second study, about yellow fever vaccine responses in identical twins.

Source material: PBMCs. The receptors shown here come from a woman under 30 in good health.

The V gene is TRBV9, the J gene TRBJ1-5; D remains ambiguous. Germline V gives CDR1 SGDLS, CDR2 YYNGEE. The CDR3 loop spans 16 amino acids. Trimming took 0 bases from V and 2 from J, leaving 12 bases between them. The CDR3 protein is CASSVGAGSGNQPQHF. CDR3 in DNA: TGTGCCAGCAGCGTAGGGGCGGGCAGTGGCAATCAGCCCCAGCATTTT. Full variable domain (outside the CDR3, taken from reference TRBV9 and TRBJ1-5): DSGVTQTPKHLITATGQRVTLRCSPRSGDLSVYWYQQSLDQGLQFLIQYYNGEERAKGNILERFSAQQFPDLHSELNLSSLELGDSALYFCASSVGAGSGNQPQHFGDGTRLSIL.

This clonotype appeared many times. CDR3 sequence reads: CASRDRTANEAFF. Written as DNA, the CDR3 is TGCGCCAGCAGAGATAGGACAGCAAATGAAGCTTTCTTT. This chain links TRBV4-1 with TRBJ1-1; D might be TRBD1 (6 bases). V was cut by 6 bases and J by 7 bases, with 15 bases left in between. The germline gives CDR1 MGHRA, CDR2 YSYEKL. The CDR3 sequence is 13 residues long.

This clonotype was observed a few times. The J gene is TRBJ1-1, the V gene TRBV7-9, with D perhaps TRBD1 (5 bases). The CDR3 has 14 residues. Trimming stripped 2 bases from V and 7 bases from J, with 14 bases between. The germline V gene has CDR1 SEHNR and CDR2 FQNEAQ (reference sequence). The CDR3 nucleotides are TGTGCCAGCAGCTTATCCGGGGGTCGGGATGAAGCTTTCTTT. Its translation is CASSLSGGRDEAFF.

This clonotype was detected many times. The chain has TRBV11-3 and TRBJ1-4; no clear D. V shed 1 base and J shed 8 bases, with 8 bases lying between them. The CDR3 consists of 13 residues. Germline CDR1 is SGHNT and CDR2 is YENEEA. The CDR3 protein is CASSLGVGEKLFF. In DNA, the CDR3 is TGTGCCAGCAGCTTAGGGGTTGGGGAAAAACTGTTTTTT.

V and J are TRBV19 and TRBJ1-4; TRBD1 might be the D (6 bases). V was pared by 2 bases and J by 5 bases, with 12 bases between. Per the germline V gene, CDR1 is LNHDA and CDR2 is SQIVND (reference sequence). CDR3 length: 15 amino acids. The CDR3 loop reads CASSINGQPNEKLFF. The CDR3 DNA follows: TGTGCCAGTAGTATAAACGGACAGCCAAATGAAAAACTGTTTTTT.

In DNA form, the CDR3 reads TGTGCCAGCAGCGAGGGGGGGAGAGACTACGAGCAGTACTTC. Protein product: CASSEGGRDYEQYF. The J gene is TRBJ2-7, the V gene TRBV5-4; a weak D match, TRBD2 (7 bases). The CDR3 has 14 residues. CDR1 is SGHNT, CDR2 YYREEE, per germline (reference sequence). V was shortened by 4 bases and J by 3 bases, with 14 bases between the two germline ends.

The chain employs TRBV6-1 and TRBJ2-7, with 12 positions matching TRBD2. This CDR3 region has 17 residues. Per germline, CDR1 MNHNS and CDR2 SASEGT. With 6 bases clipped from V and 4 bases from J, the junction kept 13 bases outside the gene matches. The CDR3: CASSRRLAGVLGYEQYF. In nucleotides, the CDR3 is TGTGCCAGCAGCCGCCGACTAGCGGGAGTACTTGGGTACGAGCAGTACTTC.

The chain couples TRBV20-1 to TRBJ1-1; 8 bases are a match to TRBD1. This CDR3 is built from 14 residues. Trimming at V came to 4 bases and at J to 6 bases, leaving 10 bases not matched to a gene. In germline, CDR1 is DFQATT, CDR2 SNEGSKA (reference sequence). CDR3 sequence reads: CSATRQGIDSEAFF. The CDR3, as DNA: TGCAGTGCTACCAGACAGGGGATTGACTCTGAAGCTTTCTTT.

The chain joins TRBV27 to TRBJ2-3; D is ambiguous. The CDR3 loop spans 14 amino acids. Between the trimmed V and J ends, which lost 6 bases and 2 bases, there was a span of 12 bases. Germline CDR1 MNHEY, CDR2 SMNVEV (reference sequence). CDR3 nucleotides: TGTGCCAGCAGCAACCTCCACTACACAGATACGCAGTATTTT. Translating gives CASSNLHYTDTQYF.

The chain has TRBV12-3 or TRBV12-4 and TRBJ1-5; 7 positions agree with TRBD1. The CDR3 extends over 14 amino acids. Unmatched junction bases numbered 8, after V lost 5 bases and J lost 7 bases. CDR3 region: CASSGQVGGQPQHF. Written as DNA, the CDR3 is TGTGCCAGCAGTGGACAGGTTGGAGGGCAGCCCCAGCATTTT.

The gene calls are TRBV10-3 and TRBJ1-3; no clear D. CDR3 size: 13 residues. The V gene lost 3 bases and the J gene lost 4 bases, with 7 bases spanning the gap. CDR1 ENHRY and CDR2 SYGVKD come from the germline V gene. The CDR3 region is CAISDARGNTIYF. The CDR3 bases are TGTGCCATCAGTGACGCTAGGGGAAACACCATATATTTT.

This clonotype has at least ten counts. The chain joins TRBV5-1 to TRBJ2-1; 9 nucleotides agree with TRBD2. Germline values: CDR1 SGHRS, CDR2 YFSETQ. Losses at the gene ends were 3 bases for V and 4 bases for J; bases not matched to a gene: 5. The CDR3 runs 15 residues. CDR3: CASSSRTSEYNEQFF. DNA of the CDR3: TGCGCCAGCAGCTCCCGGACTAGCGAGTACAATGAGCAGTTCTTC.

V is TRBV10-3 and J is TRBJ1-2; possibly TRBD1 for D (5 bases). Trimming took 3 bases from V and 8 from J, leaving 16 bases between them. CDR3 length: 14 residues. Germline V gene lookup returns CDR1 ENHRY and CDR2 SYGVKD. CDR3 nucleotide sequence: TGTGCCATCAGTGATAGGGGCCGCCCCAGAGGCTACACCTTC. Protein sequence: CAISDRGRPRGYTF.

This clonotype has only a few counts. The chain combines TRBV5-1 with TRBJ2-1; 10 nucleotides match TRBD2. Germline CDR1 reads SGHRS; CDR2 reads YFSETQ. V lost 5 bases to trimming and J lost 0 bases; unmatched junction nucleotides: 20. This CDR3 has 21 residues. The CDR3 DNA sequence: TGCGCCAGCAGTTTACGTAGTCCCGGGACTAGCGAACTACACTCCTACAATGAGCAGTTCTTC. This encodes CASSLRSPGTSELHSYNEQFF.

The chain links TRBV11-2 to TRBJ2-7, with 11 bases lining up with TRBD2. After removal of 5 bases from V and 2 bases from J, the junction contained 5 bases not matched to a gene. The CDR3 sequence is 15 residues long. Per the germline V gene, CDR1 is SGHAT and CDR2 is FQNNGV. The CDR3 DNA is TGTGCCAGCAGCGTGACTAGCGGGGATCCCTACGAGCAGTACGTC. It is translated as CASSVTSGDPYEQYV.

This clonotype was recorded a few times. This sequence joins TRBV7-9 and TRBJ2-3; 12 nucleotides line up with TRBD2. Per germline, CDR1 SEHNR and CDR2 FQNEAQ (reference sequence). J gave up 0 bases and V 5 bases, and 6 bases lay outside the gene matches. CDR3 size: 17 residues. The CDR3, as DNA: TGTGCCAGCAGCCCCTGGACTAGCGGGGCTAGCACAGATACGCAGTATTTT. Translation gives CASSPWTSGASTDTQYF.

This clonotype was detected only a few times. The V call is TRBV15, the J call TRBJ2-5, with a weak D call TRBD2 (5 bases). In germline, CDR1 is LNHNV, CDR2 YYDKDF (reference sequence). CDR3 length: 14 amino acids. V was pared by 0 bases and J by 5 bases, with 10 bases between. DNA for the CDR3: TGTGCCACCAGCAGAGATAAGGGCGGGGAGACCCAGTACTTC. Protein: CATSRDKGGETQYF.

The chain uses TRBV5-1 and TRBJ2-5, with D hard to call. This CDR3 comprises 15 residues. V was pared by 3 bases and J by 2 bases, with 14 bases between. CDR1 is SGHRS and CDR2 is YFSETQ in the germline V gene. The CDR3 loop reads CASSSGEEYQETQYF. CDR3 coding DNA: TGCGCCAGCAGCTCCGGCGAAGAGTATCAAGAGACCCAGTACTTC.

This clonotype has only a few counts. The chain has TRBV20-1 and TRBJ2-3; D is perhaps TRBD2 (6 bases). This CDR3 comprises 15 residues. The V gene lost 6 bases and the J gene lost 3 bases, with 19 bases spanning the gap. Germline CDR1 reads DFQATT; CDR2 reads SNEGSKA (reference sequence). The CDR3 sequence is CSAPGLLVSTDTQYF. In DNA form, the CDR3 reads TGCAGTGCACCAGGACTATTGGTATCAACAGATACGCAGTATTTT.

This clonotype was seen a handful of times. The chain carries TRBV9 and TRBJ2-7, with D perhaps matching TRBD2 (6 bases). Germline V gene data show CDR1 as SGDLS and CDR2 as YYNGEE. The CDR3 length is 14 residues. Trimming cost V 3 bases and J 0 bases, with 10 bases left between them. The CDR3 here is CASSEGTHSYEQYF. As DNA, the CDR3 is TGTGCCAGCAGCGAGGGGACTCACTCCTACGAGCAGTACTTC.